The 27 T cell receptor beta chains below were found in one sample sequenced in a study of metastatic and nonmetastatic thyroid tumors (dated by TCRdb to the early 2020s). No patient had received any treatment before thyroid surgery. Library method: PCR. The sample was run on an Illumina HiSeq 4000. TCRdb passed the public sequencing reads through fastp at Q25 and MiXCR, retaining productive beta sequences. Here the sample has about 19,000 clones; 35% to 45% occur a single time. The ten largest make up roughly 25% of the sample. The sample taken for sequencing was tumor tissue. The receptors were sampled from a female donor with papillary thyroid cancer or a benign thyroid nodule (not recorded which). Some clones in this sample may be carry-over from other donors' samples.

This chain uses TRBV7-3 with TRBJ2-2; 9 bases line up with TRBD2. Germline loops: CDR1 SGHTA, CDR2 FQGTGA. The CDR3 covers 15 residues. Losses at the gene ends were 6 bases for V and 7 bases for J; bases not matched to a gene: 9. CDR3 DNA: TGTGCCAGCAGTTTTGCGGGAGGGCCAAGCGGGGAGCTGTTTTTT. Amino acids: CASSFAGGPSGELFF.

This clone has just a few counts. The genes are TRBV11-3 and TRBJ2-1; TRBD2 aligns across 11 bases. V was pared by 3 bases and J by 5 bases, with 3 bases of the junction left unmatched. The length of the CDR3 is 15 residues. Germline values: CDR1 SGHNT, CDR2 YENEEA. CDR3 sequence reads: CASSLGLAENNEQFF. The CDR3 coding sequence is TGTGCCAGCAGCTTGGGACTAGCGGAAAACAATGAGCAGTTCTTC.

This clone came up many times. V usage is TRBV6-6 and J usage is TRBJ2-1, with 11 bases matching TRBD2. V lost 4 bases, J lost 9 bases, and 11 bases stayed unmatched. CDR3 size: 16 residues. CDR1 and CDR2 (germline): MNHNY, SVGAGI (reference sequence). The CDR3, as DNA: TGTGCCAGCAGTTGGCTAGCGGGAGGTTTTAATGCTGAGCAGTTCTTC. It encodes CASSWLAGGFNAEQFF.

This clone was counted only a few times. The genes are TRBV6-1 and TRBJ1-2; no clear D. Trimming stripped 5 bases from V and 4 bases from J, with 11 bases between. Germline assignment: CDR1 MNHNS and CDR2 SASEGT. The CDR3 is 13 amino acids. The CDR3 DNA reads TGTGCCAGCAGTTCTAAGGGCCCCTATGGCTACACCTTC. This encodes CASSSKGPYGYTF.

The chain carries TRBV29-1 and TRBJ1-1; D is possibly TRBD1 (5 bases). Between the trimmed V and J ends, which lost 0 bases and 3 bases, there was a span of 8 bases. There are 13 residues in the CDR3. The germline V gene encodes CDR1 SQVTM and CDR2 ANQGSEA. CDR3 nucleotides: TGCAGCGTTGAAGAAGGGGATCACACTGAAGCTTTCTTT. The encoded protein is CSVEEGDHTEAFF.

The V call is TRBV12-3 or TRBV12-4, the J call TRBJ2-5, with 9 bases that match TRBD2. Trimming cost V 3 bases and J 6 bases; bases outside gene matches: 5. CDR3 length equals 14 residues. CDR3 DNA sequence: TGTGCCAGCAGTTTCGCGGGGGGGCCGCAGACCCAGTACTTC. It yields the protein CASSFAGGPQTQYF.

This clone was seen a few times. This rearrangement joins TRBV6-1 to TRBJ2-2; a weak D match, TRBD2 (5 bases). The germline V gene encodes CDR1 MNHNS and CDR2 SASEGT. The length of the CDR3 is 13 residues. Between the trimmed V and J ends, which lost 6 bases and 9 bases, there was a span of 14 bases. The CDR3: CASSRDYSRELFF. The CDR3 DNA sequence: TGTGCCAGCAGCCGAGACTATTCCAGGGAGCTGTTTTTT.

The CDR3 DNA follows: TGTGCCAGCAGTCCACTACAGGGTATCTCCTACGAGCAGTACTTC. Residues: CASSPLQGISYEQYF. The rearrangement joins TRBV12-3 or TRBV12-4 to TRBJ2-7, with D possibly being TRBD1 (6 bases). CDR3 length: 15 amino acids. The V end was cut by 5 bases, the J end by 0 bases, with 14 bases between.

This chain uses TRBV20-1 with TRBJ2-3; D might be TRBD1 or TRBD2, each matching 5 bases. The length of the CDR3 is 15 residues. Trimming pared 0 bases from V and 2 bases from J, leaving 12 bases between. Germline CDR1 DFQATT, CDR2 SNEGSKA (reference sequence). The DNA for the CDR3 is TGCAGTGCTAGAGATCCGAGGGGCCTCACAGATACGCAGTATTTT. This gives the protein CSARDPRGLTDTQYF.

This sequence joins TRBV28 and TRBJ2-7; TRBD2 is a possible D gene (6 bases). Germline CDR1 and CDR2: MDHEN and SYDVKM. Between the trimmed V and J ends, which lost 3 bases and 0 bases, there was a span of 18 bases. The CDR3 extends over 17 amino acids. CDR3 sequence: CASSFRCWAGSSYEQYF. CDR3 DNA sequence: TGTGCCAGCAGTTTTAGATGTTGGGCGGGGAGCTCCTACGAGCAGTACTTC.

This chain connects TRBV28 to TRBJ2-7; 11 bases map to TRBD2. Germline V lookup: CDR1 MDHEN, CDR2 SYDVKM. The length of the CDR3 is 16 residues. The V and J ends lost 6 bases and 2 bases, in that order; junction bases with no gene match: 9. In DNA, the CDR3 is TGTGCCAGCAGGTTCACTAGCGGGAGAAACCCCTACGAGCAGTACTTC. Its translation: CASRFTSGRNPYEQYF.

This chain joins TRBV15 and TRBJ2-3, with TRBD1 matching over 8 bases. The germline gives CDR1 LNHNV, CDR2 YYDKDF (reference sequence). This CDR3 spans 15 amino acids. V lost 0 bases and J lost 6; bases outside the gene matches: 5. CDR3: CATSRDGTGLDTQYF. CDR3 nucleotide sequence: TGTGCCACCAGCAGAGATGGGACAGGATTGGATACGCAGTATTTT.

The rearrangement uses TRBV20-1 and TRBJ1-6; D perhaps matches TRBD1 (5 bases). This CDR3 is 15 amino acids long. Germline lookup yields CDR1 DFQATT and CDR2 SNEGSKA (reference sequence). V shed 1 base and J shed 2 bases, with 9 bases lying between them. The CDR3 loop reads CSARAGGTYNSPLHF. The CDR3, as DNA: TGCAGTGCTAGAGCGGGGGGAACCTATAATTCACCCCTCCACTTT.

This clone was seen only a few times. The chain recombines TRBV2 with TRBJ2-7; 10 bases match TRBD1. The CDR3 length is 15 residues. J was trimmed by 3 bases and V by 7 bases; bases with no gene match: 9. CDR1 and CDR2 (germline): SNHLY, FYNNEI. The CDR3 loop reads CASTQGTGDRYEQYF. DNA of the CDR3: TGTGCCAGCACCCAGGGGACAGGGGACCGCTACGAGCAGTACTTC.

This clone has just one count. This chain links TRBV7-2 with TRBJ1-3, with D possibly being TRBD1 (5 bases). The germline CDR1 and CDR2 sequences are SGHTA and FQGNSA. This CDR3 is built from 13 residues. Trimming left V 3 bases short and J 7 bases short, with 10 bases between. CDR3 amino acids: CASSFRGTNTIYF. CDR3 DNA sequence: TGTGCCAGCAGCTTCCGGGGCACGAACACCATATATTTT.

In this sample, this clone turned up a few times. One end of the junction varies from germline; a read error may be responsible. V and J are TRBV27 and TRBJ2-5; D unclear. Germline values: CDR1 MNHEY, CDR2 SMNVEV (reference sequence). The CDR3 loop spans 14 amino acids. For the CDR3, the DNA is TGTGTCAGCAGTTACACCCCCTTGAGGGAGACCCAGTACTTC. It is translated as CVSSYTPLRETQYF.

This chain uses TRBV12-3 or TRBV12-4 with TRBJ1-5; a possible D gene is TRBD1 (6 bases). This CDR3 region has 14 residues. Trimming removed 7 bases at V and 5 bases at J, with 15 bases between. Here the CDR3 DNA reads TGTGCCAGCACACTTTCAGGGGCCGATCAGCCCCAGCATTTT. It codes for CASTLSGADQPQHF.

The rearrangement joins TRBV9 to TRBJ2-3; no firm D call. This CDR3 is 14 amino acids long. Deletions cut 4 bases from V and 2 bases from J, with 11 bases between. The germline V gene has CDR1 SGDLS and CDR2 YYNGEE. The CDR3 DNA sequence: TGTGCCAGCAGCCTTCTAGGAGCCACAGATACGCAGTATTTT. This translates into CASSLLGATDTQYF.

The V and J genes are TRBV5-1 and TRBJ2-7; the D gene is possibly TRBD2 (5 bases). V lost 3 bases, J lost 5 bases, and 9 bases lay in between. Per germline, CDR1 SGHRS and CDR2 YFSETQ. This CDR3 is 12 amino acids long. CDR3 nucleotide sequence: TGCGCCAGCAGCTCCGGACTGGACGAGCAGTACTTC. Translating gives CASSSGLDEQYF.

This clone was counted a few times. V gene TRBV30 combines with J gene TRBJ1-5, with a weak D call TRBD1 (6 bases). V lost 0 bases to trimming and J lost 7 bases, with 10 bases between them. This CDR3 spans 13 amino acids. Germline assignment: CDR1 GTSNPN and CDR2 SVGIG (reference sequence). The CDR3 sequence is CAWSVQGFQPQHF. The CDR3 nucleotides read TGTGCCTGGAGTGTACAGGGTTTCCAGCCCCAGCATTTT.

The chain couples TRBV5-1 to TRBJ2-7; TRBD1 is a possible D gene (6 bases). The CDR3 sequence is 15 residues long. The germline V gene has CDR1 SGHRS and CDR2 YFSETQ. V was pared by 7 bases and J by 1 base, with 18 bases between. In DNA, the CDR3 is TGCGCCAGCCGCCCTACAGGGCTACTGTCCTACGAGCAGTACTTC. Its translation is CASRPTGLLSYEQYF.

J is TRBJ2-7 and V is TRBV5-1; possibly TRBD2 for D (5 bases). Germline CDR1 SGHRS, CDR2 YFSETQ. V shed 4 bases and J shed 3 bases, with 11 bases lying between them. The CDR3 contains 13 residues. CDR3 DNA: TGCGCCAGCAGCGGCTACCGGGACTACGAGCAGTACTTC. Translating it yields CASSGYRDYEQYF.

The rearrangement joins TRBV11-3 to TRBJ2-7; TRBD2 matches 10 bases. CDR3 size: 15 residues. CDR1 and CDR2 from the germline V gene are SGHNT and YENEEA. After removal of 5 bases from V and 7 bases from J, the junction contained 11 bases not matched to a gene. CDR3 in amino acids: CASSGPLAGVWEQYF. In DNA form, the CDR3 reads TGTGCCAGCAGCGGGCCCCTAGCGGGAGTATGGGAGCAGTACTTC.

V gene TRBV6-2 or TRBV6-3 combines with J gene TRBJ1-5; unclear D gene. CDR1 MNHEY and CDR2 SVGEGT come from the germline V gene. The CDR3 covers 13 residues. Trimming stripped 10 bases from V and 4 bases from J, with 14 bases between. DNA of the CDR3: TGTGCCATTAACTCAAGGTCTAATCAGCCCCAGCATTTT. Encoded protein: CAINSRSNQPQHF.

In this sample, this clone turned up a few times. The chain recombines TRBV6-1 with TRBJ2-3; 13 positions match TRBD2. The V gene's germline CDR1 is MNHNS and CDR2 SASEGT. The length of the CDR3 is 14 residues. V shed 8 bases and J 6 bases; nucleotides not matched to a gene: 5. The chain's CDR3 is CASGGTSGADTQYF. The CDR3 region has the DNA TGTGCCAGCGGTGGGACTAGCGGGGCGGATACGCAGTATTTT.

This clone is classed as medium-sized. The V gene is TRBV2, the J gene TRBJ2-1, with TRBD2 matching over 9 bases. The CDR3 runs to 17 residues. With V trimmed by 4 bases and J by 0 bases, 7 bases remained unmatched. CDR1 and CDR2 (germline): SNHLY, FYNNEI. The CDR3 loop reads CASSVEREESSYNEQFF. DNA of the CDR3: TGTGCCAGCAGTGTAGAGCGGGAGGAAAGCTCCTACAATGAGCAGTTCTTC.

This chain connects TRBV5-1 to TRBJ2-7; 8 nucleotides agree with TRBD2. The germline V gene has CDR1 SGHRS and CDR2 YFSETQ. This CDR3 is built from 14 residues. The J segment lost 2 bases and the V segment lost 4 bases, leaving 5 bases of the junction unmatched. The CDR3 protein is CASSGPGLAYEQYF. Written as DNA, the CDR3 is TGCGCCAGCAGCGGACCGGGACTAGCCTACGAGCAGTACTTC.